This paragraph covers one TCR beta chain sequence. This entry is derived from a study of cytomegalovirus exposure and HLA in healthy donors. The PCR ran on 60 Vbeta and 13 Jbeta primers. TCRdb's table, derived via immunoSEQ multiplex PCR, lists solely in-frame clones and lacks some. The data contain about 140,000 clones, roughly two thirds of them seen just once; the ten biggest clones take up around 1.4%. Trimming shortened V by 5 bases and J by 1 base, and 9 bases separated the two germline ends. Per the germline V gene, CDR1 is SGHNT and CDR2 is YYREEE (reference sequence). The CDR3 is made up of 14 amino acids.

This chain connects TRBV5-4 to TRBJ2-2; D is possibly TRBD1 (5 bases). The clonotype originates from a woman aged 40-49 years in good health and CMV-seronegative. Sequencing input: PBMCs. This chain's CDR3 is CASRLRENTGELFF. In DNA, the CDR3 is TGTGCCAGCAGGCTCAGGGAGAACACCGGGGAGCTGTTTTTT.